The next 32 T cell receptor beta chains were all read from a single sample in a study of cytomegalovirus exposure and HLA in healthy donors. It was with 60 Vbeta and 13 Jbeta primers that the PCR ran. Sequenced by immunoSEQ multiplex PCR; TCRdb stores in-frame clones only, minus some. In the table there are approximately 150,000 clones, around 82% of which are singletons. The sequencing sample was made of PBMCs. All receptors come from a man aged 25-40 years in good health and CMV-seronegative.

This sequence joins TRBV27 and TRBJ2-3, with D possibly being TRBD2 (6 bases). This CDR3 has 15 residues. Trimming took off 3 bases at V and 2 bases at J, with 12 bases between the two ends. CDR1 is MNHEY, CDR2 SMNVEV, per germline (reference sequence). CDR3 coding DNA: TGTGCCAGCAGTTTTGGTGCGGGATACACAGATACGCAGTATTTT. Its protein is CASSFGAGYTDTQYF.

This clone was detected a few times. CDR3 protein: CASSLSGSGGAVYEQYF. The CDR3, as DNA: TGTGCCAGCAGTTTATCGGGTAGCGGGGGAGCAGTCTACGAGCAGTACTTC. V gene TRBV27 combines with J gene TRBJ2-7, with TRBD2 matching over 9 bases. The ends lost 0 bases at V and 3 bases at J; junction bases unmatched: 9. The CDR3 covers 17 residues. Germline CDR1 MNHEY, CDR2 SMNVEV (reference sequence).

This chain connects TRBV7-9 to TRBJ1-4; D may be TRBD1 (6 bases). Germline V lookup: CDR1 SEHNR, CDR2 FQNEAQ (reference sequence). V was trimmed by 5 bases and J by 5 bases, leaving 12 bases between them. The CDR3 contains 14 residues. This CDR3 reads CASSVPGANEKLFF. The CDR3, as DNA: TGTGCCAGCAGCGTCCCAGGGGCGAATGAAAAACTGTTTTTT.

The chain recombines TRBV4-1 with TRBJ2-7; 7 bases align to TRBD2. CDR1 MGHRA and CDR2 YSYEKL come from the germline V gene. The CDR3 is 16 residues long. J was trimmed by 4 bases and V by 1 base; bases with no gene match: 10. CDR3 DNA: TGCGCCAGCAGCCAAGTCTTGGGGGAGGGCCATTACGAGCAGTACTTC. Residues: CASSQVLGEGHYEQYF.

The genes are TRBV5-1 and TRBJ2-7, with D possibly matching TRBD1 (6 bases). The ends were cut back, 1 base at V and 0 bases at J, with 17 bases in the middle. The CDR3 sequence is 17 residues long. Per the germline V gene, CDR1 is SGHRS and CDR2 is YFSETQ. The CDR3 coding sequence is TGCGCCAGCAGCTTGATACAGGGTGAGGGTACCTCCTACGAGCAGTACTTC. It codes for CASSLIQGEGTSYEQYF.

The chain joins TRBV15 to TRBJ1-4, with 10 positions matching TRBD1. CDR1 and CDR2 (germline): LNHNV, YYDKDF (reference sequence). J gave up 4 bases and V 5 bases, and 4 bases lay outside the gene matches. This CDR3 spans 15 amino acids. Here the CDR3 reads CATSLDRGLNEKLFF. The CDR3 coding sequence is TGTGCCACCAGCCTAGACAGGGGGCTTAATGAAAAACTGTTTTTT. Together with reference TRBV15 and TRBJ1-4, the CDR3 gives the full variable domain: DAMVIQNPRYQVTQFGKPVTLSCSQTLNHNVMYWYQQKSSQAPKLLFHYYDKDFNNEADTPDNFQSRRPNTSFCFLDIRSPGLGDTAMYLCATSLDRGLNEKLFFGSGTQLSVL.

CDR3 amino acids: CASSLAGADRTQYF. The CDR3, as DNA: TGTGCCAGCAGCTTAGCGGGGGCCGACAGGACCCAGTACTTC. The chain links TRBV7-9 to TRBJ2-5; weak D call: TRBD1 (6 bases). V dropped 0 bases and J dropped 7 bases, with 12 bases sitting between them. The CDR3 runs to 14 residues. Germline V CDR1 and CDR2: SEHNR, FQNEAQ (reference sequence).

This clone was seen only once. V gene TRBV27 combines with J gene TRBJ2-3; a weak D match, TRBD2 (5 bases). The CDR3 is made up of 14 amino acids. Trimming cost V 7 bases and J 4 bases, with 15 bases left between them. The V gene's germline CDR1 is MNHEY and CDR2 SMNVEV (reference sequence). CDR3 loop: CASTQRESADTQYF. In DNA form, the CDR3 reads TGTGCCAGCACACAAAGGGAGAGCGCAGATACGCAGTATTTT.

The rearrangement links TRBV5-4 to TRBJ2-5; D might be TRBD1 (6 bases). The V end lost 6 bases, the J end lost 1 base, and 13 bases lay between the germline ends. The CDR3 has 14 amino acids. Germline V lookup: CDR1 SGHNT, CDR2 YYREEE (reference sequence). CDR3 sequence reads: CASTTRDTQETQYF. CDR3 in DNA: TGTGCCAGCACCACCCGGGACACCCAAGAGACCCAGTACTTC.

The chain couples TRBV5-1 to TRBJ2-7; 16 bases line up with TRBD2. Per germline, CDR1 SGHRS and CDR2 YFSETQ. V trimming: 3 bases; J trimming: 1 base; junction bases outside the gene matches: 7. The CDR3 runs 18 residues. The CDR3 DNA sequence: TGCGCCAGCAGCTCGGGACTAGCGGGAGGGCCCGGTTCCTACGAGCAGTACTTC. This codes for CASSSGLAGGPGSYEQYF.

This CDR3 reads CASSKGAASGEQFF. The CDR3 bases are TGTGCCAGCAGCAAAGGGGCGGCTAGCGGAGAGCAGTTCTTC. The genes are TRBV21-1 and TRBJ2-1; the table's D call TRBD2 went unverified against the DNA. TRBV21-1 is a pseudogene. The CDR3 sequence is 14 residues long.

The chain has TRBV28 and TRBJ1-1; D is perhaps TRBD1 (5 bases). The CDR3 has 15 residues. V dropped 5 bases and J dropped 1 base, with 14 bases sitting between them. Germline CDR1 MDHEN, CDR2 SYDVKM. The DNA of the CDR3 is TGTGCCAGCAGTACCACCCCGGGGGGGAACACTGAAGCTTTCTTT. Protein sequence: CASSTTPGGNTEAFF.

J is TRBJ1-1 and V is TRBV7-6; D call uncertain. The germline V and J ends were trimmed by 3 bases and 1 base, with 9 bases remaining between them. CDR1 and CDR2 from the germline V gene are SGHVS and FNYEAQ. The CDR3 consists of 14 residues. The chain's CDR3 is CASSFGPGNTEAFF. The CDR3 DNA reads TGTGCCAGCAGCTTTGGTCCGGGGAACACTGAAGCTTTCTTT.

V gene TRBV10-3 combines with J gene TRBJ2-7; 7 bases are a match to TRBD2. The CDR3 totals 14 residues. Germline CDR1 and CDR2: ENHRY and SYGVKD. J gave up 7 bases and V 4 bases, and 10 bases lay outside the gene matches. CDR3 DNA: TGTGCCATCAGTGGTTCGGCCTCGGGAGGTGAGCAGTACTTC. It codes for CAISGSASGGEQYF.

This chain links TRBV6-6 with TRBJ2-5; D not certain. The J call may be mistaken, given a closer DNA end match to TRBJ2-7. Per germline, CDR1 MNHNY and CDR2 SVGAGI (reference sequence). This CDR3 has 13 amino acids. CDR3 protein: CASSYTTAYEQYF. CDR3 coding DNA: TGTGCCAGCAGTTACACAACAGCCTACGAGCAGTACTTC.

This clone turned up a few times. V and J are TRBV12-5 and TRBJ2-3; 9 positions agree with TRBD1. In germline, CDR1 is LGHNT, CDR2 FRNRAP. The CDR3 length is 15 residues. J gave up 3 bases and V 2 bases, and 3 bases lay outside the gene matches. In DNA form, the CDR3 reads TGTGCTAGTGGTTTGAGAGACAGGGGGACAGATACGCAGTATTTT. It yields the protein CASGLRDRGTDTQYF. The full variable domain, its missing parts supplied by reference TRBV12-5 and TRBJ2-3, is DARVTQTPRHKVTEMGQEVTMRCQPILGHNTVFWYRQTMMQGLELLAYFRNRAPLDDSGMPKDRFSAEMPDATLATLKIQPSEPRDSAVYFCASGLRDRGTDTQYFGPGTRLTVL.

The gene calls are TRBV6-6 and TRBJ1-1; D is perhaps TRBD1 (5 bases). V was trimmed by 0 bases and J by 5 bases, leaving 10 bases between them. CDR1 is MNHNY, CDR2 SVGAGI, per germline (reference sequence). The CDR3 totals 14 residues. The CDR3 DNA is TGTGCCAGCAGTTACTCGTCAGGGAGGACTGAAGCTTTCTTT. This sequence encodes CASSYSSGRTEAFF.

J is TRBJ2-2 and V is TRBV10-1; D is perhaps TRBD1 (6 bases). The V gene's germline CDR1 is WNHNN and CDR2 SYGVQD (reference sequence). V was clipped by 6 bases and J by 2 bases, with 10 bases between them. The CDR3 sequence is 14 residues long. The CDR3 loop reads CASRDSSNTGELFF. The CDR3 DNA follows: TGCGCCAGCAGGGACAGTAGTAACACCGGGGAGCTGTTTTTT.

The chain employs TRBV25-1 and TRBJ1-3; possible D gene TRBD1, 6 bases. Germline CDR1 MGHDK, CDR2 SYGVNS. The V and J ends lost 4 bases and 0 bases respectively, with 7 bases between them. There are 14 residues in the CDR3. This CDR3 is CASSGTASGNTIYF. In DNA form, the CDR3 reads TGTGCCAGCAGTGGGACAGCCTCTGGAAACACCATATATTTT.

V gene TRBV5-4 combines with J gene TRBJ2-5; 12 positions match TRBD1. V was clipped by 2 bases and J by 4 bases; unmatched bases: 3. This CDR3 region has 15 residues. Germline CDR1 is SGHNT and CDR2 is YYREEE (reference sequence). The CDR3 nucleotides read TGTGCCAGCAGCTTCGGGACAGGGGGCCGAGAGACCCAGTACTTC. This gives the protein CASSFGTGGRETQYF.

CDR3 nucleotides: TGTGCCAGCAGTTTCGGGAGTTCAGAGACCCAGTACTTC. Translation gives CASSFGSSETQYF. This rearrangement joins TRBV27 to TRBJ2-5; possible D gene TRBD2, 6 bases. V gave up 3 bases and J gave up 4 bases, with 9 bases separating them. The germline V gene has CDR1 MNHEY and CDR2 SMNVEV (reference sequence). The CDR3 spans 13 residues.

This chain joins TRBV18 and TRBJ2-1; D is perhaps TRBD2 (5 bases). CDR3 size: 13 residues. The germline V gene has CDR1 KGHSH and CDR2 LQKENI. V was shortened by 6 bases and J by 16 bases, with 22 bases between the two germline ends. This CDR3 is CASSDTAGPPFFF. The CDR3 bases are TGTGCCAGCTCCGACACCGCGGGCCCCCCCTTTTTCTTC.

The V call is TRBV6-4, the J call TRBJ2-1; 9 positions match TRBD2. The germline gives CDR1 MRHNA, CDR2 SNTAGT. Losses at the gene ends were 5 bases for V and 5 bases for J; bases not matched to a gene: 10. The CDR3 has 16 residues. CDR3 nucleotide sequence: TGTGCCAGCAGTAAACAGGCGGGGGGGGGCAACAATGAGCAGTTCTTC. This translates into CASSKQAGGGNNEQFF.

The gene calls are TRBV7-6 and TRBJ2-1; tentative D call: TRBD1 (5 bases). CDR1 is SGHVS and CDR2 is FNYEAQ in the germline V gene. V was shortened by 1 base and J by 9 bases, with 19 bases between the two germline ends. The CDR3 contains 16 residues. CDR3 protein: CASSLGVEGARGEQFF. CDR3 nucleotide sequence: TGTGCCAGCAGCTTAGGGGTCGAAGGGGCACGAGGTGAGCAGTTCTTC. The variable domain in full, with the rest retrieved from reference TRBV7-6 and TRBJ2-1, is GAGVSQSPRYKVTKRGQDVALRCDPISGHVSLYWYRQALGQGPEFLTYFNYEAQQDKSGLPNDRFSAERPEGSISTLTIQRTEQRDSAMYRCASSLGVEGARGEQFFGPGTRLTVL.

V and J are TRBV6-6 and TRBJ2-7, with 10 bases that match TRBD1. The CDR3 length is 16 residues. Germline lookup yields CDR1 MNHNY and CDR2 SVGAGI (reference sequence). After removal of 0 bases from V and 4 bases from J, the junction contained 6 bases not matched to a gene. CDR3 in DNA: TGTGCCAGCAGTTACTCGAGACAGGGGGCGATTTACGAGCAGTACTTC. It encodes CASSYSRQGAIYEQYF.

Here the CDR3 reads CASSEYDGTYEQYF. The CDR3 nucleotides are TGTGCCAGCAGTGAATATGACGGGACCTACGAGCAGTACTTC. The chain links TRBV25-1 to TRBJ2-7; D is possibly TRBD2 (5 bases). CDR3 length: 14 amino acids. CDR1 is MGHDK and CDR2 is SYGVNS in the germline V gene. The V gene lost 0 bases and the J gene lost 2 bases, with 8 bases spanning the gap.

V and J are TRBV20-1 and TRBJ1-1; no definite D call. V was cut by 3 bases and J by 6 bases, with 8 bases left in between. This CDR3 has 11 amino acids. Germline assignment: CDR1 DFQATT and CDR2 SNEGSKA (reference sequence). The CDR3: CSASKLAEAFF. In nucleotides, the CDR3 is TGCAGTGCTAGTAAACTAGCTGAAGCTTTCTTT.

V and J are TRBV25-1 and TRBJ2-1; a possible D gene is TRBD1 (6 bases). Germline values: CDR1 MGHDK, CDR2 SYGVNS. The CDR3 spans 14 residues. Trimming removed 3 bases at V and 1 base at J, with 7 bases between. The CDR3, as DNA: TGTGCCAGCAGTGAGACAGGTTCCTACAATGAGCAGTTCTTC. Its translation is CASSETGSYNEQFF.

The sample holds a few counts of this clone. V is TRBV10-3 and J is TRBJ2-2; D might be TRBD1 (5 bases). V was trimmed by 4 bases and J by 1 base, leaving 13 bases between them. CDR1 and CDR2 from the germline V gene are ENHRY and SYGVKD. CDR3 length equals 16 residues. The CDR3 bases are TGTGCCATCAGTGGGGGAAGGGGCTTGAACACCGGGGAGCTGTTTTTT. Its protein is CAISGGRGLNTGELFF.

This clone was seen a few times. This sequence joins TRBV28 and TRBJ1-2; TRBD1 matches 9 bases. There are 14 residues in the CDR3. Germline CDR1 and CDR2: MDHEN and SYDVKM. The J segment lost 5 bases and the V segment lost 4 bases, leaving 5 bases of the junction unmatched. The DNA for the CDR3 is TGTGCCAGCAGTTCCGGGACAGGGAGGTATGGCTACACCTTC. Its protein is CASSSGTGRYGYTF.

The CDR3 region is CASSEGGLGNEQFF. The CDR3 DNA sequence: TGCGCCAGCAGTGAGGGGGGACTAGGCAATGAGCAGTTCTTC. The chain employs TRBV10-1 and TRBJ2-1; TRBD2 agrees at 8 bases. The junction had 3 bases not matched to a gene; V was cut back by 2 bases and J by 6 bases. The germline gives CDR1 WNHNN, CDR2 SYGVQD (reference sequence). The CDR3 contains 14 residues.

This clone was seen just once. This chain connects TRBV5-1 to TRBJ1-5, with TRBD1 as a possible D gene (6 bases). Trimming shortened V by 0 bases and J by 2 bases, and 9 bases separated the two germline ends. The CDR3 length is 15 residues. The germline V gene has CDR1 SGHRS and CDR2 YFSETQ. The CDR3 sequence: CASSLGGPGNQPQHF. In DNA form, the CDR3 reads TGCGCCAGCAGCTTGGGGGGGCCCGGCAATCAGCCCCAGCATTTT.